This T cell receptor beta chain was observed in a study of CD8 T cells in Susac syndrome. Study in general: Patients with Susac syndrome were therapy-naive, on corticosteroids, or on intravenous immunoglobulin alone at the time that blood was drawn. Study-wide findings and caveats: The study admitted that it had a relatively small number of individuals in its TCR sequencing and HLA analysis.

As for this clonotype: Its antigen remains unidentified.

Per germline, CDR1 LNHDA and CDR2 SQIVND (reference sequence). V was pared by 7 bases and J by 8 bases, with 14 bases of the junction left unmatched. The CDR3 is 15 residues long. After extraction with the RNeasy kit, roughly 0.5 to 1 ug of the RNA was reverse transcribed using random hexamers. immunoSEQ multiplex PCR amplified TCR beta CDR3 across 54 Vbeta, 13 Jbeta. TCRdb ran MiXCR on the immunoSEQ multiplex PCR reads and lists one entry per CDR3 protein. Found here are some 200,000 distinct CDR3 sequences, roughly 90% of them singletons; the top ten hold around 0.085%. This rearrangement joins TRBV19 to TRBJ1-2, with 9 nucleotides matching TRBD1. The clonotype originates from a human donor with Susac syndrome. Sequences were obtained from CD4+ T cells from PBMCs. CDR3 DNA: TGTGCCAGTACTCCACAAACGACAGGGGGTCGAGGCTACACCTTC. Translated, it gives CASTPQTTGGRGYTF.